Listed here is a single T cell receptor (beta chain). Its specificity is not known. V was shortened by 4 bases and J by 8 bases, with 15 bases between the two germline ends. CDR3 size: 14 residues. CDR1 SGDLS and CDR2 YYNGEE come from the germline V gene. This entry belongs to a study of cytomegalovirus exposure and HLA in healthy donors. Nominally healthy donors provided the samples, though records likely missed some immune exposures. Findings and caveats of the study: Presence/absence analyses supposed approximately even sequencing depth among donors.

Primers: 60 Vbeta forward and 13 Jbeta reverse. TCRdb's table, derived via immunoSEQ multiplex PCR, lists solely in-frame clones and lacks some. The top ten hold roughly a quarter of the sample, which has 65,000 to 85,000 clones, over 9% seen once. The V gene is TRBV9, the J gene TRBJ2-2; TRBD2 might be the D (5 bases). The sequence was obtained from a man aged 55 to 70 in good health and CMV-seropositive. The material sequenced was PBMCs. This chain's CDR3 is CASSPRAEKGELFF. In DNA, the CDR3 is TGTGCCAGCAGCCCCAGAGCGGAGAAGGGGGAGCTGTTTTTT. Based on the CDR3 plus reference TRBV9 and TRBJ2-2, the full variable domain is DSGVTQTPKHLITATGQRVTLRCSPRSGDLSVYWYQQSLDQGLQFLIQYYNGEERAKGNILERFSAQQFPDLHSELNLSSLELGDSALYFCASSPRAEKGELFFGEGSRLTVL.